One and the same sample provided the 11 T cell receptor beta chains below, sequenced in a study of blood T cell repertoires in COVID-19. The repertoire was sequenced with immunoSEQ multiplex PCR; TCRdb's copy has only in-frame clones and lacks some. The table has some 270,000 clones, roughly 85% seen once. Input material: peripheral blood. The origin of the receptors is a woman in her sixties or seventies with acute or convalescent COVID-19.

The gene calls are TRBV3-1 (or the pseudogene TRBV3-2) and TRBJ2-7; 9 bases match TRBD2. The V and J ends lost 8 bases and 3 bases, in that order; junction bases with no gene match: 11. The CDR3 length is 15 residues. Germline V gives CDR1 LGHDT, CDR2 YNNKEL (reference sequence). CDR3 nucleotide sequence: TGTGCCAGCCGGCGGGGGGGGCTTGTAGGCTACGAGCAGTACTTC. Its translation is CASRRGGLVGYEQYF.

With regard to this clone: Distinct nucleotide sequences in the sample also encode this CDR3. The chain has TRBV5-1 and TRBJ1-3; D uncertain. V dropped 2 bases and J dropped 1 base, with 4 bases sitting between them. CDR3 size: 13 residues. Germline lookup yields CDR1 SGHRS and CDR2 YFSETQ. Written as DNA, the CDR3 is TGCGCCAGCAGCTTATCTTCTGGAAACACCATATATTTT. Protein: CASSLSSGNTIYF.

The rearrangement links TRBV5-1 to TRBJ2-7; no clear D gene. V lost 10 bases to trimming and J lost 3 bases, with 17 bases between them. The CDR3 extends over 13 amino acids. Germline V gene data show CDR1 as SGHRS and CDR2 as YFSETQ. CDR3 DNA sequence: TGCGCCTCCCGACGCGGAGAAGGCTACGAGCAGTACTTC. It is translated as CASRRGEGYEQYF.

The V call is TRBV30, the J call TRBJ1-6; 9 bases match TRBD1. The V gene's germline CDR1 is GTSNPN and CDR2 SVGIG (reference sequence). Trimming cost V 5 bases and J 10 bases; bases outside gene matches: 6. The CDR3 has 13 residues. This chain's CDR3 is CAWGDRVESPLHF. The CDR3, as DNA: TGTGCCTGGGGGGACAGGGTCGAGTCACCCCTCCACTTT.

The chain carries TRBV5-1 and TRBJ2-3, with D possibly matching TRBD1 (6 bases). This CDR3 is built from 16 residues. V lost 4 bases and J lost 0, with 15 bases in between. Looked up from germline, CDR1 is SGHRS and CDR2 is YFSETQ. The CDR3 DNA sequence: TGCGCCAGCAGCAGGGGGACGGGACCAAGCACAGATACGCAGTATTTT. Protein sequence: CASSRGTGPSTDTQYF.

In DNA, the CDR3 is TGTGCCAGCAGTGAAGATTGGACGGGAAATTCACCCCTCCACTTT. This sequence encodes CASSEDWTGNSPLHF. The chain recombines TRBV2 with TRBJ1-6, with no clear D. This CDR3 region has 15 residues. The V and J ends lost 1 base and 7 bases respectively, with 11 bases between them. Germline lookup yields CDR1 SNHLY and CDR2 FYNNEI.

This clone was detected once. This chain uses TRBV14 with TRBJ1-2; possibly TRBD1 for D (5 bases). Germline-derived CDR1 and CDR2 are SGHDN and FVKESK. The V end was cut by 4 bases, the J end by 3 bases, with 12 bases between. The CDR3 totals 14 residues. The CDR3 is CASSRRGTDYGYTF. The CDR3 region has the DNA TGTGCCAGCAGCCGTAGGGGAACGGACTATGGCTACACCTTC. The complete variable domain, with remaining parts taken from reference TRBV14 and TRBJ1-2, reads EAGVTQFPSHSVIEKGQTVTLRCDPISGHDNLYWYRRVMGKEIKFLLHFVKESKQDESGMPNNRFLAERTGGTYSTLKVQPAELEDSGVYFCASSRRGTDYGYTFGSGTRLTVV.

The CDR3 reads CASSPGVGQYF. The CDR3 DNA reads as TGTGCCAGCAGCCCCGGTGTGGGGCAATACTTC. This chain links TRBV3-1 (or the pseudogene TRBV3-2) with TRBJ2-5, with D perhaps matching TRBD1 (5 bases). The CDR3 runs to 11 residues. Germline CDR1 LGHDT, CDR2 YNNKEL (reference sequence). Trimming took 4 bases from V and 14 from J, leaving 14 bases between them.

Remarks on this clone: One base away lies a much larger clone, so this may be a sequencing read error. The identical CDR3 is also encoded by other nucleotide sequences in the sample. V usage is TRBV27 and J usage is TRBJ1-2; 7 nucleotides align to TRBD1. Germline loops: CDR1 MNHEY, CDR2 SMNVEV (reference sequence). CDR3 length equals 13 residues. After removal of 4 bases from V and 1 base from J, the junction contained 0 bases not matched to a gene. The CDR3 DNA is TGTGCCAGCAGTTACAGGGGTAACTATGGCTACACCTTC. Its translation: CASSYRGNYGYTF.

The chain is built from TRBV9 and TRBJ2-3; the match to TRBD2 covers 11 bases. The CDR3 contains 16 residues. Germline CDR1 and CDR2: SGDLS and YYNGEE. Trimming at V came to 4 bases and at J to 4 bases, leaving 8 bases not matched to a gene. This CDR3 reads CASSFYSGGGADTQYF. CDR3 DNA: TGTGCCAGCAGCTTCTATAGCGGGGGGGGCGCAGATACGCAGTATTTT.

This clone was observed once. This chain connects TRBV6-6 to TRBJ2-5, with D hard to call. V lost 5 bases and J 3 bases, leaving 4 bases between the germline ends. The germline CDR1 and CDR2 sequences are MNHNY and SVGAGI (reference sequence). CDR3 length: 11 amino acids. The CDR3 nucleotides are TGTGCCAGCAGTCTAAAAGAGACCCAGTACTTC. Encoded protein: CASSLKETQYF.